The 32 T cell receptor beta chains given below trace back to one sample, sequenced in a study of blood T cell repertoires in COVID-19. The data were produced by immunoSEQ multiplex PCR, yet TCRdb's version contains in-frame clones alone and is incomplete. The table lists hundreds of thousands of clones, 65% to 90% of them singletons, with 9.1% in the top ten. Material: PBMCs or T cells enriched from blood (not recorded which). The receptors were sampled from a woman in her forties or fifties with acute COVID-19.

This sequence joins TRBV2 and TRBJ2-7; 7 nucleotides agree with TRBD1. Germline lookup yields CDR1 SNHLY and CDR2 FYNNEI. CDR3 size: 16 residues. V lost 7 bases to trimming and J lost 0 bases; unmatched junction nucleotides: 12. CDR3 DNA sequence: TGTGCCAGCACCAGGGACAGTATCTCTATCTCCTACGAGCAGTACTTC. This sequence encodes CASTRDSISISYEQYF.

Worth noting for this clone: This sample includes further DNA sequences coding for the same CDR3. The chain combines TRBV6-5 with TRBJ2-3; 8 bases map to TRBD1. CDR3 length equals 12 residues. V shed 5 bases and J 9 bases; nucleotides not matched to a gene: 4. Per the germline V gene, CDR1 is MNHEY and CDR2 is SVGAGI. The chain's CDR3 is CASSPTGGTQYF. CDR3 coding DNA: TGTGCCAGCAGTCCAACAGGGGGAACGCAGTATTTT.

The chain has TRBV10-3 and TRBJ2-7; tentative D call: TRBD1 (5 bases). Germline-derived CDR1 and CDR2 are ENHRY and SYGVKD. The ends were cut back, 4 bases at V and 2 bases at J, with 21 bases in the middle. The CDR3 runs 17 residues. This chain's CDR3 is CAISVLAQSQGPYEQYF. For the CDR3, the DNA is TGTGCCATCAGTGTGCTGGCCCAGTCCCAGGGTCCCTACGAGCAGTACTTC.

This clone came up once. This chain joins TRBV2 and TRBJ1-2, with 8 bases aligning to TRBD1. After removal of 1 base from V and 8 bases from J, the junction contained 9 bases not matched to a gene. The CDR3 is 15 residues long. Germline V gene lookup returns CDR1 SNHLY and CDR2 FYNNEI. The CDR3: CASSEGPQGAKGYTF. The DNA of the CDR3 is TGTGCCAGCAGTGAAGGACCGCAGGGGGCCAAAGGCTACACCTTC.

The chain is built from TRBV5-1 and TRBJ2-1; 9 bases map to TRBD2. The CDR3 extends over 16 amino acids. Germline CDR1 and CDR2: SGHRS and YFSETQ. V lost 0 bases and J lost 4; bases outside the gene matches: 5. Written as DNA, the CDR3 is TGCGCCAGCAGCTTGGTGGCGGGGGGGCAGTACAATGAGCAGTTCTTC. Translating it yields CASSLVAGGQYNEQFF.

V and J are TRBV30 and TRBJ2-1, with 10 bases matching TRBD1. The germline V gene has CDR1 GTSNPN and CDR2 SVGIG (reference sequence). The CDR3 is 16 residues long. J gave up 4 bases and V 6 bases, and 12 bases lay outside the gene matches. CDR3 sequence: CACHLRDRGEYNEQFF. The CDR3 nucleotides read TGTGCCTGTCACCTCCGGGACAGGGGTGAATACAATGAGCAGTTCTTC.

This chain joins TRBV7-6 and TRBJ1-5; 8 bases are a match to TRBD1. Germline V gene sequence: CDR1 SGHVS, CDR2 FNYEAQ. V shed 5 bases and J 6 bases; nucleotides not matched to a gene: 9. The CDR3 contains 15 residues. For the CDR3, the DNA is TGTGCCAGCAGCCCCGGACAGGGAACAGTTCAGCCCCAGCATTTT. It is translated as CASSPGQGTVQPQHF.

The V gene is TRBV30, the J gene TRBJ1-4, with no clear D. There are 14 residues in the CDR3. V was pared by 2 bases and J by 8 bases, with 15 bases between. Germline V gene sequence: CDR1 GTSNPN, CDR2 SVGIG (reference sequence). The CDR3: CAWSSGIVDEKLFF. The CDR3 bases are TGTGCCTGGAGTAGCGGAATTGTAGACGAAAAACTGTTTTTT.

This chain joins TRBV7-9 and TRBJ2-1; 8 nucleotides line up with TRBD1. With 5 bases clipped from V and 5 bases from J, the junction kept 11 bases outside the gene matches. This CDR3 region has 16 residues. Germline CDR1 SEHNR, CDR2 FQNEAQ (reference sequence). CDR3 region: CASSPGARGRNNEQFF. The CDR3 DNA reads TGTGCCAGCAGCCCAGGAGCCAGGGGGCGAAACAATGAGCAGTTCTTC.

V usage is TRBV11-3 and J usage is TRBJ1-1, with no clear D. The CDR3 is made up of 15 amino acids. Trimming left V 5 bases short and J 5 bases short, with 18 bases between. CDR1 is SGHNT, CDR2 YENEEA, per germline. CDR3 DNA sequence: TGTGCCAGCAGCCCGAGCGGGCCGGGAGGGACTGAAGCTTTCTTT. Translating it yields CASSPSGPGGTEAFF.

The chain couples TRBV10-3 to TRBJ1-1, with D perhaps matching TRBD1 (5 bases). This CDR3 is 13 amino acids long. Trimming took off 10 bases at V and 0 bases at J, with 12 bases between the two ends. Germline assignment: CDR1 ENHRY and CDR2 SYGVKD. DNA of the CDR3: TGTGCCACCAAGCCGGGGGTGAACACTGAAGCTTTCTTT. It codes for CATKPGVNTEAFF.

This rearrangement joins TRBV2 to TRBJ1-5; 9 bases fit TRBD1. Looked up from germline, CDR1 is SNHLY and CDR2 is FYNNEI. The ends lost 6 bases at V and 7 bases at J; junction bases unmatched: 7. CDR3 length: 14 amino acids. CDR3 sequence (DNA): TGTGCCAGCAGCCCCGGGACAGGGTTACAGCCCCAGCATTTT. Its protein product is CASSPGTGLQPQHF.

This chain joins TRBV7-6 and TRBJ1-4; TRBD1 matches at 7 bases. J gave up 1 base and V 5 bases, and 1 base lay outside the gene matches. The CDR3 contains 14 residues. Germline V lookup: CDR1 SGHVS, CDR2 FNYEAQ. Here the CDR3 DNA reads TGTGCCAGCAGCCCAGGGGGAACTAATGAAAAACTGTTTTTT. Amino acid sequence: CASSPGGTNEKLFF.

This sequence joins TRBV9 and TRBJ1-4; D might be TRBD1 (5 bases). Germline values: CDR1 SGDLS, CDR2 YYNGEE. Trimming took 0 bases from V and 8 from J, leaving 14 bases between them. The CDR3 loop spans 15 amino acids. This CDR3 is CASSVGIGGAEKLFF. DNA of the CDR3: TGTGCCAGCAGCGTAGGTATAGGAGGGGCCGAAAAACTGTTTTTT.

This clone was seen a single time. This chain links TRBV7-9 with TRBJ2-3; D call uncertain. V lost 3 bases to trimming and J lost 2 bases, with 9 bases between them. The germline V gene has CDR1 SEHNR and CDR2 FQNEAQ (reference sequence). This CDR3 is built from 14 residues. This chain's CDR3 is CASSFDTSTDTQYF. In nucleotides, the CDR3 is TGTGCCAGCAGCTTCGACACCTCCACAGATACGCAGTATTTT.

V is TRBV27 and J is TRBJ2-1; TRBD1 matches 7 bases. V dropped 7 bases and J dropped 5; count of bases not matched to a gene: 2. This CDR3 comprises 12 residues. Germline V gene lookup returns CDR1 MNHEY and CDR2 SMNVEV (reference sequence). CDR3 loop: CASKDRHNEQFF. The CDR3 coding sequence is TGTGCCAGCAAGGACAGGCACAATGAGCAGTTCTTC.

This sequence joins TRBV4-3 and TRBJ2-1, with D possibly matching TRBD1 (6 bases). This CDR3 has 17 amino acids. The V gene lost 4 bases and the J gene lost 0 bases, with 16 bases spanning the gap. The germline gives CDR1 LGHNA, CDR2 YSLEER. CDR3 region: CASSLLQGRSSYNEQFF. The CDR3 DNA reads as TGCGCCAGCAGCCTTTTACAGGGCCGAAGCTCCTACAATGAGCAGTTCTTC.

Worth noting for this clone: The sample holds other DNA sequences that translate to the same CDR3. V usage is TRBV5-1 and J usage is TRBJ2-5; 9 bases line up with TRBD1. The germline V gene has CDR1 SGHRS and CDR2 YFSETQ. This CDR3 has 14 residues. The junction had 5 bases not matched to a gene; V was cut back by 3 bases and J by 5 bases. CDR3 amino acids: CASSSGQGRETQYF. DNA for the CDR3: TGCGCCAGCAGCTCGGGACAGGGTCGCGAGACCCAGTACTTC.

The chain uses TRBV30 and TRBJ1-4; no firm D call. V was cut by 0 bases and J by 7 bases, with 12 bases left in between. The germline V gene encodes CDR1 GTSNPN and CDR2 SVGIG (reference sequence). The CDR3 has 14 amino acids. The CDR3 DNA is TGTGCCTGGAGTGTTACGCTAGAAGGTGAAAAACTGTTTTTT. Its protein product is CAWSVTLEGEKLFF.

The gene calls are TRBV6-1 and TRBJ1-6; possibly TRBD1 for D (5 bases). The CDR3 covers 14 residues. Trimming left V 3 bases short and J 7 bases short, with 10 bases between. Germline V gives CDR1 MNHNS, CDR2 SASEGT. In DNA form, the CDR3 reads TGTGCCAGCAGTGATAAAGGGGCCAATTCACCCCTCCACTTT. Its protein product is CASSDKGANSPLHF.

The rearrangement links TRBV5-4 to TRBJ2-1, with 7 bases aligning to TRBD2. This CDR3 region has 15 residues. The germline V gene has CDR1 SGHNT and CDR2 YYREEE (reference sequence). J was trimmed by 6 bases and V by 2 bases; bases with no gene match: 8. The CDR3 is CASSFQGLVGNEQFF. The CDR3 region has the DNA TGTGCCAGCAGCTTCCAAGGACTAGTCGGCAATGAGCAGTTCTTC.

The chain has TRBV19 and TRBJ1-1; D is ambiguous. Germline-derived CDR1 and CDR2 are LNHDA and SQIVND (reference sequence). This CDR3 contains 14 residues. V was shortened by 8 bases and J by 0 bases, with 13 bases between the two germline ends. The CDR3 DNA reads as TGTGCCAGTGGGCACCGTCCTATGAACACTGAAGCTTTCTTT. Encoded protein: CASGHRPMNTEAFF.

The V gene is TRBV12-3 or TRBV12-4, the J gene TRBJ1-5; possibly TRBD1 for D (5 bases). Trimming pared 7 bases from V and 3 bases from J, leaving 7 bases between. CDR3 length equals 12 residues. The CDR3 reads CASTGLNQPQHF. The CDR3, as DNA: TGTGCCAGCACAGGGCTCAATCAGCCCCAGCATTTT.

DNA of the CDR3: TGCAGCGTTGAAGATAAGGGACTCTGGGATGGCTACACCTTC. Translated, it gives CSVEDKGLWDGYTF. The chain recombines TRBV29-1 with TRBJ1-2; a weak D match, TRBD1 (5 bases). The V and J ends lost 0 bases and 6 bases respectively, with 14 bases between them. The CDR3 is 14 residues long. Germline V gene lookup returns CDR1 SQVTM and CDR2 ANQGSEA.

The chain joins TRBV30 to TRBJ1-2, with 8 bases identical to TRBD1. The V gene's germline CDR1 is GTSNPN and CDR2 SVGIG (reference sequence). The ends lost 4 bases at V and 4 bases at J; junction bases unmatched: 2. This CDR3 is 12 amino acids long. The CDR3 reads CAWNTGGYGYTF. The CDR3 nucleotides are TGTGCCTGGAATACAGGGGGCTATGGCTACACCTTC.

The chain has TRBV2 and TRBJ2-1; 8 nucleotides align to TRBD2. V was clipped by 4 bases and J by 4 bases; unmatched bases: 6. This CDR3 region has 15 residues. The germline V gene encodes CDR1 SNHLY and CDR2 FYNNEI. CDR3 loop: CASSAGGRSYNEQFF. DNA of the CDR3: TGTGCCAGCAGTGCGGGGGGGAGGTCTTACAATGAGCAGTTCTTC. The full variable domain, its missing parts supplied by reference TRBV2 and TRBJ2-1, is EPEVTQTPSHQVTQMGQEVILRCVPISNHLYFYWYRQILGQKVEFLVSFYNNEISEKSEIFDDQFSVERPDGSNFTLKIRSTKLEDSAMYFCASSAGGRSYNEQFFGPGTRLTVL.

The CDR3: CASSESVSGGATDTQYF. CDR3 in DNA: TGCGCCAGCAGTGAAAGTGTTAGCGGGGGGGCCACAGATACGCAGTATTTT. The chain carries TRBV10-1 and TRBJ2-3; 11 nucleotides agree with TRBD2. Germline V CDR1 and CDR2: WNHNN, SYGVQD (reference sequence). CDR3 length equals 17 residues. V shed 3 bases, J shed 2 bases, and the junction held 7 bases outside the gene matches.

The chain combines TRBV4-2 with TRBJ1-3, with D maybe TRBD1 (5 bases). The CDR3 runs 18 residues. V was clipped by 1 base and J by 4 bases, with 20 bases between them. The germline gives CDR1 LGHNA, CDR2 YNFKEQ. The chain's CDR3 is CASSQGLTVQAAGNTIYF. In DNA, the CDR3 is TGTGCCAGCAGCCAAGGTCTCACTGTACAGGCAGCGGGAAACACCATATATTTT.

This clone was detected only once. The rearrangement uses TRBV27 and TRBJ2-3; 12 nucleotides line up with TRBD2. Trimming cost V 0 bases and J 6 bases; bases outside gene matches: 4. The CDR3 contains 16 residues. CDR1 is MNHEY and CDR2 is SMNVEV in the germline V gene (reference sequence). The CDR3 region is CASSLSPTSGGDTQYF. In DNA, the CDR3 is TGTGCCAGCAGTTTATCCCCAACTAGCGGGGGGGATACGCAGTATTTT.

The V and J genes are TRBV7-2 and TRBJ2-1, with TRBD2 matching 10 bases. The trim removed 7 bases at V and 0 bases at J, leaving 6 bases unmatched. Germline V gives CDR1 SGHTA, CDR2 FQGNSA. The CDR3 is 16 residues long. In DNA form, the CDR3 reads TGTGCCAGCAAGGGAGCGGGGGGGCCCTCCTACAATGAGCAGTTCTTC. It specifies CASKGAGGPSYNEQFF.

The chain links TRBV5-4 to TRBJ1-3; D ambiguous. Per germline, CDR1 SGHNT and CDR2 YYREEE (reference sequence). There are 15 residues in the CDR3. The germline V and J ends were trimmed by 1 base and 0 bases, with 8 bases remaining between them. Here the CDR3 reads CASSLSPSSGNTIYF. CDR3 sequence (DNA): TGTGCCAGCAGCTTGTCCCCCTCCTCTGGAAACACCATATATTTT.

The chain couples TRBV7-3 to TRBJ2-1; 10 bases match TRBD2. J lost 4 bases, V lost 4 bases, and 1 base had no gene match. The CDR3 is 14 residues long. Germline V lookup: CDR1 SGHTA, CDR2 FQGTGA. CDR3 coding DNA: TGTGCCAGCAGCTCGGGACTAGCGTACAATGAGCAGTTCTTC. It translates to CASSSGLAYNEQFF.